This TCR beta chain originates from a study of blood T cells in healthy people across ages. Study-level results: Greater diversity and more naive CD4+ cells were seen in long-lived donors than in aged donors. PBMC samples, being unsorted, prevented any conclusive comparison of naive and antigen-experienced cells.

The second PCR ran roughly 7 to 12 cycles with a sample-barcoded 5' primer and J-beta primers. Every single cDNA molecule received a tag from a template-switch adaptor with 12 random nucleotides. MiXCR, applied by TCRdb to the 5' RACE reads, yields one record per CDR3 protein. The sample holds 1.5 million to 2 million distinct CDR3 sequences, roughly 52% seen once. This clonotype was observed a few times. Its antigen is unknown. Between the trimmed V and J ends, which lost 4 bases and 1 base, there was a span of 17 bases. The germline gives CDR1 LGHNA, CDR2 YNFKEQ. The CDR3 totals 18 residues. This chain connects TRBV4-2 to TRBJ2-6; either TRBD1 or TRBD2 may fit D (6 bases each). Material: blood. The sequence derives from a woman aged 40 to 49 in good health. Here the CDR3 reads CASSPRGEMSSGANVLTF. The DNA of the CDR3 is TGTGCCAGCAGCCCTAGGGGGGAAATGAGTTCTGGGGCCAACGTCCTGACTTTC.